The clone carrying this T cell receptor (beta chain) was picked up many times. What it binds is not known. TCRdb re-called the multiplex PCR reads with MiXCR, one entry per CDR3 protein. The sample has about 180,000 distinct CDR3 sequences; approximately 30% are singletons. This sample is part of a study of breast tumors, draining lymph nodes, adjacent tissues. CDR1 SGHDN and CDR2 FVKESK come from the germline V gene. The CDR3 sequence is 17 residues long. The junction had 6 bases not matched to a gene; V was cut back by 0 bases and J by 5 bases. Axillary draining lymph nodes of breast cancer patients supplied the node samples. Regarding the study as a whole: Tumor and nontumor repertoires were significantly more similar in luminal-like than in basal-like breast cancer. Tumor repertoires ranked between lymph nodes and nontumor tissue in diversity, with V and J gene preferences.

The chain has TRBV14 and TRBJ2-5; the match to TRBD2 covers 13 bases. The sequence derives from a female donor with breast cancer. Some clones in this sample may be carry-over from other donors' samples. Sequences were obtained from axillary lymph node tissue. The CDR3 is CASSQDPGLAGLETQYF. The CDR3 DNA reads TGTGCCAGCAGCCAAGACCCGGGACTAGCGGGACTGGAGACCCAGTACTTC.